This T cell receptor beta chain is drawn from a study of blood T cell repertoires in COVID-19. The repertoire was sequenced with immunoSEQ multiplex PCR; TCRdb's copy has only in-frame clones and lacks some. The sample includes about 98,000 clones, roughly 87% of them seen just once. V was trimmed by 2 bases and J by 11 bases, leaving 10 bases between them. CDR3 size: 12 residues. Germline V gives CDR1 WSHSY, CDR2 SAAADI. The receptor was derived from a man in his 70s with acute or convalescent COVID-19. Sequenced material: peripheral blood. This chain joins TRBV10-2 and TRBJ1-5, with D perhaps TRBD1 (5 bases). In DNA form, the CDR3 reads TGCGCCAGCAGTGAGGACCCACAGGCCCAGCATTTT. Encoded protein: CASSEDPQAQHF.